This TCR beta chain was captured in a study of shared clonotypes between healthy human individuals. With respect to this clone: What it binds is not known. This CDR3 is also generated by other DNA sequences in the sample.

Data came from immunoSEQ multiplex PCR; TCRdb stores just in-frame clones and leaves some out. In the table there are some 740,000 clones, roughly 92% of which are singletons. Cells designated naive CD8 were CD45RO-negative and were positively selected for CCR7, with terminally differentiated effector memory CD45RA+ cells excluded. General study findings and limits: It was expected that sequencing depth would affect clonotype sharing among donors. Around 5.3% of naive CD4 clonotypes were shared across a few donors. Sorted-subset samples were not fully sequenced, rarefaction indicated.

The receptor was derived from a young man in good health. The source material was naive CD8+ T cells sorted from blood.

The CDR3: CASSEGSGSSYEQYF. CDR3 nucleotide sequence: TGTGCCAGCAGTGAAGGTAGCGGGAGCTCCTACGAGCAGTACTTC. The V gene is TRBV6-1, the J gene TRBJ2-7; 9 bases are a match to TRBD2. Germline V gene data show CDR1 as MNHNS and CDR2 as SASEGT. The V and J ends lost 1 base and 0 bases, in that order; junction bases with no gene match: 1. This CDR3 has 15 amino acids.